What follows is one TCR beta chain and its context. The data are from a study of shared T cell receptors in the human thymus. The germline gives CDR1 KGHSH, CDR2 LQKENI. Trimming removed 3 bases at V and 5 bases at J, with 20 bases between. The CDR3 totals 16 residues. Sequencing used immunoSEQ multiplex PCR; TCRdb keeps in-frame clones, though not all of them. The sample lists about 380,000 clones, approximately 95% occurring once. This clonotype was sampled from a human donor. Sequenced sample: thymocytes. The rearrangement joins TRBV18 to TRBJ2-7; D tentatively fits TRBD1 or TRBD2 (5 bases each). The chain's CDR3 is CASSPLGRDLTNEQYF. For the CDR3, the DNA is TGTGCCAGCTCACCCCTTGGCCGGGACCTCACCAACGAGCAGTACTTC.